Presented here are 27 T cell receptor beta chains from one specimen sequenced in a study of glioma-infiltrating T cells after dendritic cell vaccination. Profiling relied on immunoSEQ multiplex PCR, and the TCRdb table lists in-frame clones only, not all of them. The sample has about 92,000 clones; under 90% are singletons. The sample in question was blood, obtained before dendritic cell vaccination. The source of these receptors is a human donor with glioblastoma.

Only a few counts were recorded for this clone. The DNA for the CDR3 is TGTGCCAGCAGCGTCCCAAGACTAGCGGGTAATCGAGAGACCCAGTACTTC. This codes for CASSVPRLAGNRETQYF. V gene TRBV9 combines with J gene TRBJ2-5; 10 bases agree with TRBD2. In germline, CDR1 is SGDLS, CDR2 YYNGEE. The CDR3 has 17 amino acids. V lost 2 bases and J lost 4; bases outside the gene matches: 11.

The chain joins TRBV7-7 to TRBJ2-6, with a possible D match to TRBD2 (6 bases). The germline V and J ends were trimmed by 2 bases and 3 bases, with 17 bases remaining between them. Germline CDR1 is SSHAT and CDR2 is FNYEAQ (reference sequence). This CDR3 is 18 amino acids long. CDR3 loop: CASSLQPQAGIGANVLTF. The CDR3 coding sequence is TGTGCCAGCAGCTTACAGCCCCAAGCGGGTATTGGGGCCAACGTCCTGACTTTC.

The CDR3 sequence: CASSEELAAYNEQFF. CDR3 bases: TGTGCCAGCAGTGAAGAACTAGCGGCCTACAATGAGCAGTTCTTC. The rearrangement joins TRBV2 to TRBJ2-1, with 8 nucleotides matching TRBD2. There are 15 residues in the CDR3. Trimming took 1 base from V and 2 from J; bases not matched to a gene: 1. The germline V gene has CDR1 SNHLY and CDR2 FYNNEI. Drawing the rest from reference TRBV2 and TRBJ2-1, the complete variable domain is EPEVTQTPSHQVTQMGQEVILRCVPISNHLYFYWYRQILGQKVEFLVSFYNNEISEKSEIFDDQFSVERPDGSNFTLKIRSTKLEDSAMYFCASSEELAAYNEQFFGPGTRLTVL.

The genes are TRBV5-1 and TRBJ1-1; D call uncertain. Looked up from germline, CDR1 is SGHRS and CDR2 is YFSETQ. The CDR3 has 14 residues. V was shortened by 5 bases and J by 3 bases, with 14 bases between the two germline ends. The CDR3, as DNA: TGCGCCAGCAGGCTAGTCGAGAGGTACACTGAAGCTTTCTTT. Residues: CASRLVERYTEAFF.

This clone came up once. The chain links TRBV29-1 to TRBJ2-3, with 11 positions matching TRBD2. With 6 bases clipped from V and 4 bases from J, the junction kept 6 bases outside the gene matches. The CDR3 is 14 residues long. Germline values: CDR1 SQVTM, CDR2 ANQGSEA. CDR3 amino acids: CSVPLAGDADTQYF. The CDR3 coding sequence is TGCAGCGTCCCACTAGCGGGAGATGCAGATACGCAGTATTTT.

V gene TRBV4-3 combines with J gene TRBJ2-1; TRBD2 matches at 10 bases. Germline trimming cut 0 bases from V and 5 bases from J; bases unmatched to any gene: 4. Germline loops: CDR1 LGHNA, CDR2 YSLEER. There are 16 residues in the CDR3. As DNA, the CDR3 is TGCGCCAGCAGCCAAGAGCGACTAGCGGGTAACAATGAGCAGTTCTTC. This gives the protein CASSQERLAGNNEQFF.

The CDR3 DNA follows: TGTGCCAGCAGCTCAACCGGGACAGGGTTTGAGCAGTACTTC. This gives the protein CASSSTGTGFEQYF. The chain joins TRBV7-9 to TRBJ2-7; TRBD1 agrees at 9 bases. The CDR3 is 14 amino acids. The trim removed 4 bases at V and 7 bases at J, leaving 8 bases unmatched. Germline loops: CDR1 SEHNR, CDR2 FQNEAQ (reference sequence).

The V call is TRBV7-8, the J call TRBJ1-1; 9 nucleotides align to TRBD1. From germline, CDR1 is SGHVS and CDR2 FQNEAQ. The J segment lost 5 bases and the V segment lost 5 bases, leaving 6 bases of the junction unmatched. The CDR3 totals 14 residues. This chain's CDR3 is CASSPRDRATEAFF. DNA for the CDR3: TGTGCCAGCAGCCCCCGGGACAGGGCGACTGAAGCTTTCTTT. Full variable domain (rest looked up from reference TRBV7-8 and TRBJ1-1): GAGVSQSPRYKVAKRGQDVALRCDPISGHVSLFWYQQALGQGPEFLTYFQNEAQLDKSGLPSDRFFAERPEGSVSTLKIQRTQQEDSAVYLCASSPRDRATEAFFGQGTRLTVV.

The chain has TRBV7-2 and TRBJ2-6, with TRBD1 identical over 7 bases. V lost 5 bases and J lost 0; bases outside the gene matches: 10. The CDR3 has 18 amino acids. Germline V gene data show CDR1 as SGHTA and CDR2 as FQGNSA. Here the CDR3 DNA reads TGTGCCAGCAGCCTACGGCAGGGGGTTTACTCTGGGGCCAACGTCCTGACTTTC. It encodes CASSLRQGVYSGANVLTF. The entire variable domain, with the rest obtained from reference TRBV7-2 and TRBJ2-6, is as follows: GAGVSQSPSNKVTEKGKDVELRCDPISGHTALYWYRQSLGQGLEFLIYFQGNSAPDKSGLPSDRFSAERTGGSVSTLTIQRTQQEDSAVYLCASSLRQGVYSGANVLTFGAGSRLTVL.

CDR3 coding DNA: TGCGCCAGCAGCCCATCGACAGGGAACGCTGGCTACACCTTC. It is translated as CASSPSTGNAGYTF. This chain links TRBV4-3 with TRBJ1-2; the match to TRBD1 covers 7 bases. The length of the CDR3 is 14 residues. Trimming removed 4 bases from V and 7 bases from J; junction bases left unmatched: 9. Germline V gene data show CDR1 as LGHNA and CDR2 as YSLEER.

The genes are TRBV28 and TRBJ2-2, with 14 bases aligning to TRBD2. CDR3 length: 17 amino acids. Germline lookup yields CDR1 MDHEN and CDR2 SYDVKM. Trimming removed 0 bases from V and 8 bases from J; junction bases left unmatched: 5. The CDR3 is CASSLWRLAGGPGELFF. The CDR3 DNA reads TGTGCCAGCAGTTTATGGAGACTAGCGGGAGGGCCTGGGGAGCTGTTTTTT.

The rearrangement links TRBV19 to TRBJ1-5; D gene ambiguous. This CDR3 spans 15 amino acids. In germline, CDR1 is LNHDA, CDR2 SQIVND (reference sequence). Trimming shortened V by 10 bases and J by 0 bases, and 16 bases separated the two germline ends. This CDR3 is CATEVRSYSNQPQHF. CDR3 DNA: TGTGCCACCGAGGTTCGGTCCTATAGCAATCAGCCCCAGCATTTT.

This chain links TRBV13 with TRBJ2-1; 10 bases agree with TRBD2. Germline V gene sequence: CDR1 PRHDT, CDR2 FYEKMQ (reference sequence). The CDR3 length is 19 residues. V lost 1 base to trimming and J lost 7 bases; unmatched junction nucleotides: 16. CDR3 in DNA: TGTGCCAGCAGCTTAGAAGATGGCGGAGTCGGACTAGCGGAGAATGAGCAGTTCTTC. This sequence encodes CASSLEDGGVGLAENEQFF.

The CDR3 sequence is CASSLGGQGIEKLFF. Written as DNA, the CDR3 is TGCGCCAGCAGCTTGGGGGGACAGGGAATTGAAAAACTGTTTTTT. This chain joins TRBV5-1 and TRBJ1-4; 9 bases agree with TRBD1. CDR3 length: 15 residues. Germline trimming cut 0 bases from V and 7 bases from J; bases unmatched to any gene: 4. In germline, CDR1 is SGHRS, CDR2 YFSETQ.

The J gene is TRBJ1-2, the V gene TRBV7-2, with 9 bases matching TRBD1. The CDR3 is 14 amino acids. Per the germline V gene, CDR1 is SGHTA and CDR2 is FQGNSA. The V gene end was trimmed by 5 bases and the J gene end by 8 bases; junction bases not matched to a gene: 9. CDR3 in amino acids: CASSNDRGSWGYTF. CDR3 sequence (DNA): TGTGCCAGCAGCAATGACAGGGGGTCTTGGGGCTACACCTTC. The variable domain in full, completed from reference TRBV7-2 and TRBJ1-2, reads GAGVSQSPSNKVTEKGKDVELRCDPISGHTALYWYRQSLGQGLEFLIYFQGNSAPDKSGLPSDRFSAERTGGSVSTLTIQRTQQEDSAVYLCASSNDRGSWGYTFGSGTRLTVV.

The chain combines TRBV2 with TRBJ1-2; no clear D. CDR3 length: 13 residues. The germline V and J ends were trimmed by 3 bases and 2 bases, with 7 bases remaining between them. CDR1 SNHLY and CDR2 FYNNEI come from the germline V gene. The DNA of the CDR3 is TGTGCCAGCAGTGAGGCCAGAAACTATGGCTACACCTTC. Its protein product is CASSEARNYGYTF.

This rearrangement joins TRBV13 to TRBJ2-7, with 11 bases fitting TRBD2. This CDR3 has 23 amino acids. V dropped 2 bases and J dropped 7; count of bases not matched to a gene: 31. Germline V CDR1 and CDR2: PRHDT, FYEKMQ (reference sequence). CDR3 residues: CASSLRRGWTSGSRAGLFREQYF. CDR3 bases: TGTGCCAGCAGCTTAAGGCGGGGGTGGACTAGCGGGTCCCGGGCCGGATTATTCAGGGAGCAGTACTTC. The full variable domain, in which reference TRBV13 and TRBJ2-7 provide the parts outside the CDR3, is AAGVIQSPRHLIKEKRETATLKCYPIPRHDTVYWYQQGPGQDPQFLISFYEKMQSDKGSIPDRFSAQQFSDYHSELNMSSLELGDSALYFCASSLRRGWTSGSRAGLFREQYFGPGTRLTVT.

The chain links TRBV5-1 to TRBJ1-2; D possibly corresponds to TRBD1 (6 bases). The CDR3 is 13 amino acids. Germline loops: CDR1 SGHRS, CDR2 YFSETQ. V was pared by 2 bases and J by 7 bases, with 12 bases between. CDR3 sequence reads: CASSLNREGGYTF. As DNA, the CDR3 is TGCGCCAGCAGCTTAAACAGGGAGGGTGGCTACACCTTC.

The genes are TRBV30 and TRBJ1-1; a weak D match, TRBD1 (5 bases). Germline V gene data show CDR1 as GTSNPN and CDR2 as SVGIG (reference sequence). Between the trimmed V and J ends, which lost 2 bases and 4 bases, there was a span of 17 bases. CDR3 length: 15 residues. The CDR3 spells CAWSPTYRGGTEAFF. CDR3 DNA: TGTGCCTGGAGTCCGACTTATAGGGGTGGCACTGAAGCTTTCTTT.

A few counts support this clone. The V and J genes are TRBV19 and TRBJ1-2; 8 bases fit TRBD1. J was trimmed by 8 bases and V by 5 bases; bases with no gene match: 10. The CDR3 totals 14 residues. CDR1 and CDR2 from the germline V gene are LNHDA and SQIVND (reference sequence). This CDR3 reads CASSFRGQGNGYTF. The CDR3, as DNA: TGTGCCAGTAGTTTCCGTGGACAGGGTAACGGCTACACCTTC.

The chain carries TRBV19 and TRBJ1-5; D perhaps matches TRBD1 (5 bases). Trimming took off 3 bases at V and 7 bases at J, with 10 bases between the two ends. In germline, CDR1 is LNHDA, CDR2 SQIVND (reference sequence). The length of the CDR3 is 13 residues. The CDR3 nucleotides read TGTGCCAGTAGTATCCAGGAGGGGCAGCCCCAGCATTTT. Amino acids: CASSIQEGQPQHF.

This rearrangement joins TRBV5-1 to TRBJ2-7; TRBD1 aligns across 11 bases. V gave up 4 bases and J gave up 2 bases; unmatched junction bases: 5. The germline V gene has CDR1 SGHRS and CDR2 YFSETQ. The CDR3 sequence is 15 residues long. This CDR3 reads CASSSGTGGTYEQYF. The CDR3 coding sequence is TGCGCCAGCAGCAGCGGGACAGGGGGAACCTACGAGCAGTACTTC.

The CDR3 DNA follows: TGCGCCAGCAACCGGGGGAACAGGGGCGATACGCAGTATTTT. Its translation is CASNRGNRGDTQYF. This rearrangement joins TRBV4-3 to TRBJ2-3, with D perhaps matching TRBD1 (7 bases). The CDR3 length is 14 residues. V gave up 7 bases and J gave up 6 bases, with 17 bases separating them. Looked up from germline, CDR1 is LGHNA and CDR2 is YSLEER.

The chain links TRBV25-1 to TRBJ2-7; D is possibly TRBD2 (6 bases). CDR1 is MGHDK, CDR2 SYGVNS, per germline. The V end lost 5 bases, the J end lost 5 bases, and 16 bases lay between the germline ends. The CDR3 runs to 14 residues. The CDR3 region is CASSPSVTVDEQYF. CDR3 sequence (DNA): TGTGCCAGCAGTCCTAGCGTCACGGTGGACGAGCAGTACTTC.

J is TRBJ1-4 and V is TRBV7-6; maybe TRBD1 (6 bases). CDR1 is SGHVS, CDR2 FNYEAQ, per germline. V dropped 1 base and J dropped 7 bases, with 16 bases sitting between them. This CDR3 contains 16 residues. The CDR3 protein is CASSLDVRGSGEKLFF. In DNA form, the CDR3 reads TGTGCCAGCAGCTTAGATGTGAGGGGGTCCGGTGAAAAACTGTTTTTT.

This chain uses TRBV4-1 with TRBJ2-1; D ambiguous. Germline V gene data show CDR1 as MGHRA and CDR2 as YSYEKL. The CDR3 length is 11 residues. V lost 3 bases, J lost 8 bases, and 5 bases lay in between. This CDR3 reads CASSHQYEQFF. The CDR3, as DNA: TGCGCCAGCAGCCATCAGTATGAGCAGTTCTTC.

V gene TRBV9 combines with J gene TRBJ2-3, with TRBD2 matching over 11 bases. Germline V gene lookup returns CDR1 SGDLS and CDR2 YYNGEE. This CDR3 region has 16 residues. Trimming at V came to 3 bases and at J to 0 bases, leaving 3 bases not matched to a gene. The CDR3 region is CASSESSGGSTDTQYF. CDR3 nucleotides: TGTGCCAGCAGCGAATCTAGCGGGGGGAGCACAGATACGCAGTATTTT.